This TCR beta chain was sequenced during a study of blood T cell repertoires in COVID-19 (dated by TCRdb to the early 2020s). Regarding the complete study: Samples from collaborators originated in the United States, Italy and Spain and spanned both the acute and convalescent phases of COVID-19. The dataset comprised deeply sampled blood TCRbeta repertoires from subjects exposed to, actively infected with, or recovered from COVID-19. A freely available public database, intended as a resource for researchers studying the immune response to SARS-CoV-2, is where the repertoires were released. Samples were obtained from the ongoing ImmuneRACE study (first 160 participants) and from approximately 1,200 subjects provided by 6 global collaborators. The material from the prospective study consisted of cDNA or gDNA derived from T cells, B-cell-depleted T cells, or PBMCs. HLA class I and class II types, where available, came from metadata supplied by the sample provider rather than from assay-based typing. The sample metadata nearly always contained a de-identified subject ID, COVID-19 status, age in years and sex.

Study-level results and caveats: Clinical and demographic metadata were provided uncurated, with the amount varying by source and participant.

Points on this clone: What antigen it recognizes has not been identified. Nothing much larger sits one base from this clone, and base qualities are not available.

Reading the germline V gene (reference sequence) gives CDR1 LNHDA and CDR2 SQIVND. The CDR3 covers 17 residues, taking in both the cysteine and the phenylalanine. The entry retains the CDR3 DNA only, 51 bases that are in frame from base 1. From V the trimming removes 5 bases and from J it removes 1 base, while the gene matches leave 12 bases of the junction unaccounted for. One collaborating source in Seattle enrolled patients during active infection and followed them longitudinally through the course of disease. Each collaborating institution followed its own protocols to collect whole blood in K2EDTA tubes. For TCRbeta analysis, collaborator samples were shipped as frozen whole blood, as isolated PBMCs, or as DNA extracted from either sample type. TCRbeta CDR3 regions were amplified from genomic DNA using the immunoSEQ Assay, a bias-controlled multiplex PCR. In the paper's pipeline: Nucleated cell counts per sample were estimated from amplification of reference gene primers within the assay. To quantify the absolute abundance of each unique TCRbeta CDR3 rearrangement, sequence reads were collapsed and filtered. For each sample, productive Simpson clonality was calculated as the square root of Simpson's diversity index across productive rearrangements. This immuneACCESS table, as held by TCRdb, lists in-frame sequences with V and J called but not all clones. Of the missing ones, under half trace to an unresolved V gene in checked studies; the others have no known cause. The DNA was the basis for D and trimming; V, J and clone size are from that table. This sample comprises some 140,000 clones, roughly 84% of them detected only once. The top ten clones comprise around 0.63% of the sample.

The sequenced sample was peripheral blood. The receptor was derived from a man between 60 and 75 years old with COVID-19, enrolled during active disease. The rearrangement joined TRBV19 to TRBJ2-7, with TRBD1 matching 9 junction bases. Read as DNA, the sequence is TGTGCCAGTAGTCTCGGGGACAGGGTAAAACCTTCCTACGAGCAGTACTTC. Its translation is CASSLGDRVKPSYEQYF.